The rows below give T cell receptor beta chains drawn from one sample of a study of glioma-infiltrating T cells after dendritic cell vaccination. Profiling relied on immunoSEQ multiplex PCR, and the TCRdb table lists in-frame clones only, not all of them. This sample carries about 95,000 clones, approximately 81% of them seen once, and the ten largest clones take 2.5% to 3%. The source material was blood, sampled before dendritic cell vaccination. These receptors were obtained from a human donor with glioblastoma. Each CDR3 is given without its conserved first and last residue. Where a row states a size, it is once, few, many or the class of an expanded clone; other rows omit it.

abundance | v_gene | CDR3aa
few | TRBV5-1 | ASSFWGDRVTDTQY
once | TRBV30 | AWSLVGAGANVLT
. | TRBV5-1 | ASSLEASGPYEQY
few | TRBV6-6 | ASSYGTSGTYEQY
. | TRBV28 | ASKGDRESSPLH
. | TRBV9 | ASSVTGASYEQY
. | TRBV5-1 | ASSFLQGRSYEQY
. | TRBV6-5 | ASSRTGKNYGYT
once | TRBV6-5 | ASSRTPRSPNEQF
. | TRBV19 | ASSPSRTGSYEQY
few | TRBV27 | ASRFNRGGIGNTGELF
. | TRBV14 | ASSQVLAGDTDTQY
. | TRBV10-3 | ATSSGGDNGNQPQH
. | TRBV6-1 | ASSEGGLAAHKDTQY
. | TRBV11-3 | ASSLGQGALNTEAF
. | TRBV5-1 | ASSFFPGQENYYGYT
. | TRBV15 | ATSRDWNRGSTDTQY
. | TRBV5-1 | ASSWGTSYEQY
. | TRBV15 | ATSRDLQGTAF
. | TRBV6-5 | ASSYGLALNTGELF
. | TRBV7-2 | ASSLTSASYNEQF
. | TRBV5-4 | ASSPGNRGNTEAF
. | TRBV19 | ASSDRGGGNQPQH
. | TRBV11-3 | ASSFSGGTGELF
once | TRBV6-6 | ASSYVTSGNYEQY
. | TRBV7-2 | ASSSSGTSTYEQY
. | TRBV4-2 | ASSEDRAREQY
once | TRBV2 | ASSDQGRANYGYT
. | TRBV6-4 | ASSARTLSTDTQY
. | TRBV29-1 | SIGQGEAF
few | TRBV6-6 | ASTLDRGLQETQY
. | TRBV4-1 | ASSQPTGTNYGYT
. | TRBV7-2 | ASSFQPSSGSYYEQY
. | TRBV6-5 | ASSLSQVTDQPQH
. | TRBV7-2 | ASSLGPGVNEQF
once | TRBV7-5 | VRSSEPAAVGYT
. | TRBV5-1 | ASSFPGDEQY
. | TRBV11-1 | ASSFGLVYEQY
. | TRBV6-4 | ASSDSAGYGYT
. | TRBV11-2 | ASSFTSPSTNEKLF
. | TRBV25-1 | ASSWTGYEQY
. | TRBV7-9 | ASSLGEQGEKLF
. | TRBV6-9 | ASNVRGHTDTQY
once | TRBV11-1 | ASSLLAGDGETQY
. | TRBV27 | ASSLSPGGNTEAF
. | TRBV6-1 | ASRIPSPDTQY